The source of this T cell receptor beta chain is a study of OX40 agonist ivuxolimab in advanced cancers. Study as a whole: Dose-escalation patients were diagnosed with hepatocellular carcinoma, melanoma, renal cell cancer or head and neck cancer.

Germline V gene sequence: CDR1 SGHNT, CDR2 YENEEA. V was trimmed by 2 bases and J by 2 bases, leaving 13 bases between them. This CDR3 is 15 amino acids long. Generated by immunoSEQ multiplex PCR, the TCRdb table keeps only in-frame clones and is missing some. Of around 19,000 clones in the sample, less than 80% were seen once. The TCR comes from an adult with an advanced solid tumor such as melanoma, head and neck, liver or kidney cancer. This material consisted of CD4+ or CD8+ T cells sorted from blood, taken in a trial of the OX40 agonist ivuxolimab. The chain links TRBV11-3 to TRBJ2-7; a weak D match, TRBD1 (5 bases). The CDR3, as DNA: TGTGCCAGCAGCTTACACCAGGGATCGGCCTACGAGCAGTACTTC. Protein sequence: CASSLHQGSAYEQYF. Based on the CDR3 plus reference TRBV11-3 and TRBJ2-7, the full variable domain is EAGVVQSPRYKIIEKKQPVAFWCNPISGHNTLYWYLQNLGQGPELLIRYENEEAVDDSQLPKDRFSAERLKGVDSTLKIQPAELGDSAVYLCASSLHQGSAYEQYFGPGTRLTVT.